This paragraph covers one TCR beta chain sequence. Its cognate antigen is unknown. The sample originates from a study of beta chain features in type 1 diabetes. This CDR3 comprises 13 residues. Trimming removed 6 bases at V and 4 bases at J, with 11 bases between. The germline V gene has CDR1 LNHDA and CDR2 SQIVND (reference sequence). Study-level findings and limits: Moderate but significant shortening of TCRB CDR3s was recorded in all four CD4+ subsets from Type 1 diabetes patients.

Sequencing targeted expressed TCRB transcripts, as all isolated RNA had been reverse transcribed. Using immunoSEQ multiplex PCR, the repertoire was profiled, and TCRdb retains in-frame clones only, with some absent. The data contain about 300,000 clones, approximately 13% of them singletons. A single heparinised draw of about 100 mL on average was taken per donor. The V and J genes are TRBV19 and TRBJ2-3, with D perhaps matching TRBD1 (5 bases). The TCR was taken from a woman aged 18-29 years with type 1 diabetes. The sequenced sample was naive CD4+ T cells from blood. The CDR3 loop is CASRRTHSDTQYF. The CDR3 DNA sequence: TGTGCCAGTAGGAGGACACACTCAGATACGCAGTATTTT.